This is a list of T cell receptor beta chains from one sample in a study of T cell responses to AZD1222 COVID-19 vaccine. Assay: immunoSEQ multiplex PCR; the TCRdb copy retains only in-frame clones and omits some. This sample yields roughly 100,000 clones, of which approximately 91% are seen a single time; roughly 13% belongs to the top ten. Sequences were derived from peripheral blood, sampled on day 0 of AZD1222 vaccination. Receptors originate from an adult in good health. CDR3s include the opening cysteine and the closing phenylalanine or tryptophan. Fields, in order: D gene, J gene, clone size, V gene, CDR3 DNA, CDR3 protein. A D gene is named only where the DNA matches it firmly. Clone size appears in some rows only: once, few, many, or a class for an expanded clone.

NA	TRBJ1-6	NA	TRBV19	TGTGCCAGTAGTAATACAGCGAATTCACCCCTCCACTTT	CASSNTANSPLHF
NA	TRBJ1-3	NA	TRBV29-1	TGCAGCGTTGAACAGGCTGGAAACACCATATATTTT	CSVEQAGNTIYF
NA	TRBJ1-6	NA	TRBV15	TGTGCCACCAGCACAGGTTTCTATAATTCACCCCTCCACTTT	CATSTGFYNSPLHF
NA	TRBJ2-7	NA	TRBV6-6	TGTGCCAGCAGTTACTCGATGTTAGGGGTCGAGCAGTACTTC	CASSYSMLGVEQYF
TRBD2	TRBJ2-3	NA	TRBV6-5	TGTGCCAGCAGTTTGTCAGCGGGGGCCACAGATACGCAGTATTTT	CASSLSAGATDTQYF
NA	TRBJ1-2	NA	TRBV3-1/TRBV3-2	TGTGCCAGCAGCCAAGGAAGCAGGGCACCTAACTATGGCTACACCTTC	CASSQGSRAPNYGYTF
NA	TRBJ1-2	NA	TRBV28	TGTGCCAGCAGTTTATACGGGGACTATGGCTACACCTTC	CASSLYGDYGYTF
TRBD1	TRBJ1-5	NA	TRBV6-1	TGTGCCAGCAGTGAAACGCCCGGGACAGGGATCTTAAACAATCAGCCCCAGCATTTT	CASSETPGTGILNNQPQHF
NA	TRBJ2-1	NA	TRBV11-2	TGTGCCAGCAGCTCCCGGGGAGGGGGCAATGAGCAGTTCTTC	CASSSRGGGNEQFF
TRBD1	TRBJ2-3	once	TRBV7-9	TGTGCCAGCAGCGCCGGGACAGGGTCAGATACGCAGTATTTT	CASSAGTGSDTQYF
NA	TRBJ1-2	once	TRBV12-3/TRBV12-4	TGTGCCAGCAGGCCCACAGGGTATTATGGCTACACCTTC	CASRPTGYYGYTF
NA	TRBJ1-1	few	TRBV2	TGTGCCAGTTGGTCGGGGACTAGGGCATGGTACACTGAAGCTTTCTTT	CASWSGTRAWYTEAFF
NA	TRBJ2-5	NA	TRBV11-2	TGTGCCAGCAGCTTTTTCTCACGGGGGTACCAAGAGACCCAGTACTTC	CASSFFSRGYQETQYF
NA	TRBJ2-7	NA	TRBV6-5	TGTGCCAGCTTAGGACAGAACGAGCAGTACTTC	CASLGQNEQYF
NA	TRBJ2-6	NA	TRBV6-2/TRBV6-3	TGTGCCAGCAGTTACGGTTCAATTAGGGGCTCTGGGGCCAACGTCCTGACTTTC	CASSYGSIRGSGANVLTF
TRBD1	TRBJ1-1	NA	TRBV6-5	TGTGCCAGCAAGGAGGGGGCCGGGAACACTGAAGCTTTCTTT	CASKEGAGNTEAFF
TRBD1	TRBJ1-6	NA	TRBV6-5	TGTGCCAGCAGACGGGACAGCTATTCACCCCTCCACTTT	CASRRDSYSPLHF
NA	TRBJ1-1	few	TRBV19	TGTGCCAGTAGTATAGTCCCAGGGGCCAGTGAAGCTTTCTTT	CASSIVPGASEAFF
NA	TRBJ2-7	NA	TRBV3-1/TRBV3-2	TGTGCCAGCAGCCAAGCAGGCTCCTACGAGCAGTACTTC	CASSQAGSYEQYF
NA	TRBJ1-2	NA	TRBV7-2	TGTGCCAGCAGCTTATCCCTGGGTATGAGGGGCTATGGCTACACCTTC	CASSLSLGMRGYGYTF
NA	TRBJ1-4	NA	TRBV7-2	TGTGCCAGCAGGATAACAGGGATGAGAGAAAAACTGTTTTTT	CASRITGMREKLFF
NA	TRBJ1-1	NA	TRBV7-2	TGTGCCAGCAGCCCCCAGGGGATAATGAACACTGAAGCTTTCTTT	CASSPQGIMNTEAFF
NA	TRBJ1-1	NA	TRBV9	TGTGCCAGCAGCCCCCATAAGGGAGCGAACACTGAAGCTTTCTTT	CASSPHKGANTEAFF
NA	TRBJ1-5	once	TRBV18	TGTGCCAGCTCACCTAGCAATCAGCCCCAGCATTTT	CASSPSNQPQHF
NA	TRBJ1-2	NA	TRBV6-6	TGTGCCAGCAGTTACGGGGCTGGCTACACCTTC	CASSYGAGYTF
TRBD1	TRBJ1-6	NA	TRBV5-1	TGCGCCAGCAGCCCAGGACAGGGGGGGACACCCCTCCACTTT	CASSPGQGGTPLHF
TRBD1	TRBJ2-1	NA	TRBV18	TGTGCCAGCTCACCACGACAGGGCAGCTCCTACAATGAGCAGTTCTTC	CASSPRQGSSYNEQFF
NA	TRBJ1-5	NA	TRBV30	TGTGCCTGGAGTCGGTACGGTAATCAGCCCCAGCATTTT	CAWSRYGNQPQHF
TRBD1	TRBJ1-5	NA	TRBV4-3	TGCGCCAGCAGCCAAGGCTCAGGGGGATATCAGCCCCAGCATTTT	CASSQGSGGYQPQHF
TRBD1	TRBJ1-6	NA	TRBV7-8	TGTGCCAGCAGCTGGGGACAGAGAAATTCACCCCTCCACTTT	CASSWGQRNSPLHF
NA	TRBJ1-1	few	TRBV7-2	TGTGCCAGCAGCATCTCTAACTCAGTGAACACTGAAGCTTTCTTT	CASSISNSVNTEAFF